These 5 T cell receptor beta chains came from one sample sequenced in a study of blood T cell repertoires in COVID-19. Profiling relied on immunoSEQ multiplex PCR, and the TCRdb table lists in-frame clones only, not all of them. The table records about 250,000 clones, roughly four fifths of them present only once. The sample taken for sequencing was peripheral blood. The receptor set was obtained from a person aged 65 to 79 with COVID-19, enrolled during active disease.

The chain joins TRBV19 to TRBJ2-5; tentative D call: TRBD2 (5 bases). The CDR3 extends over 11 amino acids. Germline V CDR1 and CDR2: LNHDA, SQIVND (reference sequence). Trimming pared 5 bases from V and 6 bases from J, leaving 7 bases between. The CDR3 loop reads CASSPGKTQYF. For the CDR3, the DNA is TGTGCCAGTAGTCCCGGGAAGACCCAGTACTTC.

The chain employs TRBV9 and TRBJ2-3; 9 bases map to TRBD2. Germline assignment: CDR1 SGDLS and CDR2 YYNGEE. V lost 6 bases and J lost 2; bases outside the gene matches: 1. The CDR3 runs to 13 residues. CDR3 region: CASKRGDTDTQYF. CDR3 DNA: TGTGCCAGCAAGCGGGGGGACACAGATACGCAGTATTTT.

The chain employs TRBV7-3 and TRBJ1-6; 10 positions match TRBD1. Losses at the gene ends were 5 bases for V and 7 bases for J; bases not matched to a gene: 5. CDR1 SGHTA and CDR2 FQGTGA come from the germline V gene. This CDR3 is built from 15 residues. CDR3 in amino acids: CASSGGQGGNSPLHF. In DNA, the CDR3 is TGTGCCAGCAGCGGAGGACAGGGGGGGAATTCACCCCTCCACTTT.

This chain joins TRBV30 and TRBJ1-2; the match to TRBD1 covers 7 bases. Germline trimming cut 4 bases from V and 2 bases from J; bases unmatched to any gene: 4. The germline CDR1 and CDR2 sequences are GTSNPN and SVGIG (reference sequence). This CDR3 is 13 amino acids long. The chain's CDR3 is CAWNRGYNYGYTF. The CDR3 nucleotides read TGTGCCTGGAACAGGGGATACAACTATGGCTACACCTTC.

DNA for the CDR3: TGCGCCAGCAGCACCGAGGGGGCCGAAGCTTTCTTT. This translates into CASSTEGAEAFF. The gene calls are TRBV5-1 and TRBJ1-1; 7 bases are shared with TRBD1. Per germline, CDR1 SGHRS and CDR2 YFSETQ. J lost 8 bases, V lost 4 bases, and 5 bases had no gene match. This CDR3 contains 12 residues.